This TCR beta chain was captured in a study of blood T cell repertoires in COVID-19 (dated by TCRdb to about 2020). Notes on the research overall: Samples covering the acute and convalescent phases of COVID-19 were provided by collaborators in the United States, Italy and Spain. Subjects who had been exposed to COVID-19, were actively infected with it, or had recovered from it provided the deeply sampled blood TCRbeta repertoires that made up the dataset. The material from the prospective study consisted of cDNA or gDNA derived from T cells, B-cell-depleted T cells, or PBMCs. The repertoires were made available in a free public database intended to serve as a resource for research on the immune response to SARS-CoV-2. A de-identified subject ID, COVID-19 status, age in years and sex were almost always included in the sample metadata. Samples were obtained from the ongoing ImmuneRACE study (first 160 participants) and from some 1,200 subjects provided by 6 global collaborators. Where HLA class I and class II types were available, the types were taken from metadata supplied by the sample provider, not from assay-based typing.

Summary of the overall study and its limitations: The quantity of clinical and demographic metadata differed by source and by participant and was supplied without curation.

As to this clone: No cognate antigen has been identified for it. Qualities for individual bases were not recorded, and no much larger clone is one base off.

Germline trimming: 2 bases from V, 6 bases from J; junction bases outside gene matches: 4. CDR1 and CDR2 (SGHTA, FQGTGA) derive from the germline V gene. Inclusive of the bounding cysteine and phenylalanine, the CDR3 is 15 residues long. Only the CDR3 DNA stays, 45 bases, in frame from base 1. Collaborating institutions collected whole blood in K2EDTA tubes following their own protocols. For TCRbeta analysis, collaborators shipped samples in one of three forms: frozen whole blood, isolated PBMCs, or DNA extracted from either of those sample types. TCRbeta CDR3 regions were amplified from genomic DNA by means of the immunoSEQ Assay, a bias-controlled multiplex PCR. Regarding the original processing steps: Nucleated cell counts per sample were estimated from amplification of reference gene primers within the assay. To quantify the absolute abundance of each unique TCRbeta CDR3 rearrangement, sequence reads were collapsed and filtered. Productive Simpson clonality was computed per sample as the square root of Simpson's diversity index over productive rearrangements. The table comes from immuneACCESS by way of TCRdb, which keeps in-frame sequences with V and J called. Part of the clones is missing from these tables; in studies checked, under half for an unresolved V gene and the rest for unknown reasons. From that table come the V and J calls and clone size; the DNA was used to work out D and trimming. The sample table records nearly 80,000 clones; roughly 80% of these occur just once. The ten largest make up under 45% of the sample.

The source is a woman between 65 and 79 years old with acute or convalescent COVID-19. Sequenced input: peripheral blood. The chain uses TRBV7-3 and TRBJ1-6, with 7 bases in between that match TRBD1. The nucleotides read TGTGCCAGCAGCTTACAGGGGGGCCTTAATTCACCCCTCCACTTT. Translated, this is CASSLQGGLNSPLHF. Outside the CDR3, residues come from the reference TRBV7-3 and TRBJ1-6 proteins, so the full variable domain is: GAGVSQTPSNKVTEKGKYVELRCDPISGHTALYWYRQSLGQGPEFLIYFQGTGAADDSGLPNDRFFAVRPEGSVSTLKIQRTERGDSAVYLCASSLQGGLNSPLHFGNGTRLTVT.